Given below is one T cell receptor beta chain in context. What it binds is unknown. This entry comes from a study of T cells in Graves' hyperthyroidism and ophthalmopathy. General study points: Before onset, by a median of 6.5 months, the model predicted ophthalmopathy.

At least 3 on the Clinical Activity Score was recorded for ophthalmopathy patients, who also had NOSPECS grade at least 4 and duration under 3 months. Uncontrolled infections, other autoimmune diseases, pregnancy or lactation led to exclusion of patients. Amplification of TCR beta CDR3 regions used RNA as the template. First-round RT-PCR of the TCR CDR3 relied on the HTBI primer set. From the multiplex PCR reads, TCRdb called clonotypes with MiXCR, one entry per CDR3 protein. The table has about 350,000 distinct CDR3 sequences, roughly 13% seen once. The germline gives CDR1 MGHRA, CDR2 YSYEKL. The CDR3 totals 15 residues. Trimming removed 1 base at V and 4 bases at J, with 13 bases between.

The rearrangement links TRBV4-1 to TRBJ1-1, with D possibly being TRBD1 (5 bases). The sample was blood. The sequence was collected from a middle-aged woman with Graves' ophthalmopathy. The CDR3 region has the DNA TGCGCCAGCAGCCAAGGGGGCAGGGTGAGCACTGAAGCTTTCTTT. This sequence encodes CASSQGGRVSTEAFF.